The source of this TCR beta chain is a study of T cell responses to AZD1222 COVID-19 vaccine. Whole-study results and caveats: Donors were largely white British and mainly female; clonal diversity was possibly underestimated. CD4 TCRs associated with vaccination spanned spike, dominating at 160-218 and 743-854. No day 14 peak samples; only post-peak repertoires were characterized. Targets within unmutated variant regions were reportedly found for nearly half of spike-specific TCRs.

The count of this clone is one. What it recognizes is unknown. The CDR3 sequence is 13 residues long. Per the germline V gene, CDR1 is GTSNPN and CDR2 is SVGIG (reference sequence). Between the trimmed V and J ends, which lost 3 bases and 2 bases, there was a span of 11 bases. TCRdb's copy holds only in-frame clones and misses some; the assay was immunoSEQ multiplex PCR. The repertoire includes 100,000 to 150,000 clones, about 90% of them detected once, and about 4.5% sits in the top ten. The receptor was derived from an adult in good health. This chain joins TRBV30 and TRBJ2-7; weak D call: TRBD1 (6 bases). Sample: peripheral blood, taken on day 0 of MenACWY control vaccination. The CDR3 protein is CAWRRDTAYEQYF. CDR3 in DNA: TGTGCCTGGAGGAGGGACACCGCCTACGAGCAGTACTTC.